This T cell receptor (beta chain) was captured in a study of blood T cell repertoires in COVID-19. Study in general: Acute and convalescent COVID-19 samples came from the United States, Italy and Spain.

The CDR3 covers 15 residues. With 1 base clipped from V and 5 bases from J, the junction kept 6 bases outside the gene matches. Germline loops: CDR1 MGHRA, CDR2 YSYEKL. Here immunoSEQ multiplex PCR was the method, and the copy in TCRdb shows in-frame clones only, minus some. The data hold 17,000 or so clones, with about four fifths observed a single time. The TCR comes from a man aged 35 to 55 with active or convalescent COVID-19. The sequenced sample was peripheral blood. The chain is built from TRBV4-1 and TRBJ1-2, with 8 bases lining up with TRBD1. CDR3 region: CASSQVVGDRYGYTF. CDR3 sequence (DNA): TGCGCCAGCAGCCAAGTCGTCGGGGACAGGTATGGCTACACCTTC.